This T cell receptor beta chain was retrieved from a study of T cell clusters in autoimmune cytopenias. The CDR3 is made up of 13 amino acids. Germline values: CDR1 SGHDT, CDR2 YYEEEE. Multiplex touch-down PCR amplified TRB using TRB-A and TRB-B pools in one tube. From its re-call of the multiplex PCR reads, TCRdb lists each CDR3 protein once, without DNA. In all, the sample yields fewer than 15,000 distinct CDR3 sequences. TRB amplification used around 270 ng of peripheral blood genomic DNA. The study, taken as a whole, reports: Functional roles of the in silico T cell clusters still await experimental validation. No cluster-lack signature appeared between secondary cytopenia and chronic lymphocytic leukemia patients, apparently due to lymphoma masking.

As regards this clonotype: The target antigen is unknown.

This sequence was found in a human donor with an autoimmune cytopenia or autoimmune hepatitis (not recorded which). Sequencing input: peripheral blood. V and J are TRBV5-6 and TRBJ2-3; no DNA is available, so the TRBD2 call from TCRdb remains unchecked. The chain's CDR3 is CASSTLSTDTQYF.